A single sample is the source of the 6 T cell receptor beta chains below, sequenced in a study of T cell repertoires in cytomegalovirus infection. What these receptors recognize is not known. Each CDR3 protein is one row after TCRdb ran MiXCR on the reads. The data hold roughly 730,000 distinct CDR3 sequences, with roughly 30% observed a single time. The sample was cultured PBMCs, taken from culture after CMV antigen stimulation. The receptors were sampled from a human donor in good health (CMV status not recorded). Some clones in this sample may be carry-over from other donors' samples.

The rearrangement joins TRBV11-2 to TRBJ1-2; D is undetermined. The CDR3 totals 13 residues. The ends were cut back, 0 bases at V and 5 bases at J, with 7 bases in the middle. CDR1 is SGHAT, CDR2 FQNNGV, per germline. The CDR3 DNA is TGTGCCAGCAGCTTAGATCCCGAATATGGCTACACCTTC. This gives the protein CASSLDPEYGYTF.

This chain connects TRBV7-2 to TRBJ2-7; the match to TRBD2 covers 11 bases. The CDR3 is made up of 16 amino acids. Germline-derived CDR1 and CDR2 are SGHTA and FQGNSA. V was clipped by 5 bases and J by 0 bases; unmatched bases: 6. CDR3 sequence (DNA): TGTGCCAGCAGCCCCGACGGGACTAGCGGCTCCTACGAGCAGTACTTC. Its protein is CASSPDGTSGSYEQYF.

To note about this clonotype: A read error may account for a junction end that differs from germline. The CDR3 sequence: CSSSTNGGGYNEQFF. DNA of the CDR3: TGTTCCAGCAGCACCAACGGGGGGGGGTACAATGAGCAGTTCTTC. The rearrangement joins TRBV12-3 or TRBV12-4 to TRBJ2-1; 8 nucleotides align to TRBD2. There are 15 residues in the CDR3.

This clonotype was counted between two and nine times. The CDR3 sequence: CASRDGGNEQYF. In nucleotides, the CDR3 is TGCGCCAGCAGGGACGGGGGGAACGAGCAGTACTTC. The chain joins TRBV4-3 to TRBJ2-7; 7 positions agree with TRBD2. Trimming took 6 bases from V and 5 from J; bases not matched to a gene: 4. The CDR3 spans 12 residues. The germline V gene has CDR1 LGHNA and CDR2 YSLEER.

V is TRBV6-1 and J is TRBJ1-5, with D unclear. V lost 7 bases to trimming and J lost 1 base, with 14 bases between them. Per germline, CDR1 MNHNS and CDR2 SASEGT. The CDR3 contains 15 residues. The CDR3 region is CASTPGLSSNQPQHF. Written as DNA, the CDR3 is TGTGCCAGCACCCCAGGACTTTCGAGCAATCAGCCCCAGCATTTT.

This clonotype was counted many times. The CDR3: CASSLDLAGQETQYF. CDR3 sequence (DNA): TGTGCCAGCAGCTTAGATCTAGCGGGGCAAGAGACCCAGTACTTC. The chain is built from TRBV7-2 and TRBJ2-5; 9 bases agree with TRBD2. Germline CDR1 reads SGHTA; CDR2 reads FQGNSA. CDR3 length: 15 residues. The V gene end was trimmed by 1 base and the J gene end by 2 bases; junction bases not matched to a gene: 2.